Below, 32 T cell receptor beta chains from the same sample are listed, as sequenced in a study of control samples from healthy donors and cancer patients. Sequenced by immunoSEQ multiplex PCR; TCRdb stores in-frame clones only, minus some. The table lists about 92,000 clones, more than 75% of them singletons, with over 7.5% in the top ten. Input material: blood. These TCRs come from a woman aged 60-70 years in good health.

CDR3 region: CASGTSGSWNEQFF. In nucleotides, the CDR3 is TGTGCCAGTGGGACTAGCGGGAGTTGGAATGAGCAGTTCTTC. The gene calls are TRBV27 and TRBJ2-1, with 14 positions matching TRBD2. The germline V gene has CDR1 MNHEY and CDR2 SMNVEV (reference sequence). The CDR3 is 14 amino acids. V shed 9 bases and J 7 bases; nucleotides not matched to a gene: 5.

This chain uses TRBV4-3 with TRBJ1-1, with D unclear. Per germline, CDR1 LGHNA and CDR2 YSLEER. V lost 0 bases and J lost 5, with 13 bases in between. This CDR3 is built from 15 residues. CDR3 coding DNA: TGCGCCAGCAGCCAAGATTGGGTCCTACTAACTGAAGCTTTCTTT. Protein product: CASSQDWVLLTEAFF.

This chain uses TRBV5-4 with TRBJ1-2, with D maybe TRBD1 (6 bases). CDR1 and CDR2 from the germline V gene are SGHNT and YYREEE (reference sequence). Trimming pared 2 bases from V and 6 bases from J, leaving 23 bases between. The CDR3 covers 17 residues. CDR3 DNA sequence: TGTGCCAGCAGCTTCCCAGGGAACAGGGAAGGAGGAGATGGCTACACCTTC. This encodes CASSFPGNREGGDGYTF.

V gene TRBV3-1 (or the pseudogene TRBV3-2) combines with J gene TRBJ2-3; TRBD1 aligns across 8 bases. Unmatched junction bases numbered 9, after V lost 4 bases and J lost 3 bases. The CDR3 spans 16 residues. The germline V gene has CDR1 LGHDT and CDR2 YNNKEL (reference sequence). CDR3 amino acids: CASSRPNRGLTDTQYF. The CDR3 bases are TGTGCCAGCAGCCGCCCGAACAGGGGGTTGACAGATACGCAGTATTTT.

The rearrangement links TRBV19 to TRBJ2-7; no clear D gene. Looked up from germline, CDR1 is LNHDA and CDR2 is SQIVND (reference sequence). Trimming shortened V by 0 bases and J by 1 base, and 4 bases separated the two germline ends. The CDR3 is made up of 13 amino acids. The CDR3 coding sequence is TGTGCCAGTAGTATAGACGGATCCTACGAGCAGTACTTC. This sequence encodes CASSIDGSYEQYF.

V is TRBV28 and J is TRBJ2-5; tentative D call: TRBD2 (5 bases). V was cut by 5 bases and J by 7 bases, with 23 bases left in between. Germline V gene data show CDR1 as MDHEN and CDR2 as SYDVKM. This CDR3 is built from 16 residues. Here the CDR3 DNA reads TGTGCCAGCAGTACACCCCACGGACCGGGATTAGGGACCCAGTACTTC. Its translation: CASSTPHGPGLGTQYF.

The CDR3 DNA reads as TGTGCCAGCAGCTTAGATGTAGGAGGGACAGGGGTCTCTGGCTACACCTTC. The encoded protein is CASSLDVGGTGVSGYTF. The V gene is TRBV11-2, the J gene TRBJ1-2; 10 bases are shared with TRBD1. The CDR3 extends over 17 amino acids. Germline trimming cut 0 bases from V and 7 bases from J; bases unmatched to any gene: 11. Germline assignment: CDR1 SGHAT and CDR2 FQNNGV.

V and J are TRBV4-1 and TRBJ1-6, with no clear D. The V end lost 1 base, the J end lost 9 bases, and 16 bases lay between the germline ends. The CDR3 contains 16 residues. Germline lookup yields CDR1 MGHRA and CDR2 YSYEKL. As DNA, the CDR3 is TGCGCCAGCAGCCAAGTATTTTTCCAAACGGGTTCACCCCTCCACTTT. It is translated as CASSQVFFQTGSPLHF.

The V call is TRBV28, the J call TRBJ1-6; D gene unclear. Trimming stripped 5 bases from V and 0 bases from J, with 8 bases between. This CDR3 is 15 amino acids long. The germline gives CDR1 MDHEN, CDR2 SYDVKM. CDR3 sequence: CASSPQISYNSPLHF. Written as DNA, the CDR3 is TGTGCCAGCAGTCCACAAATCTCCTATAATTCACCCCTCCACTTT.

CDR3: CASSPFAGASYEQYF. CDR3 DNA: TGTGCCAGCAGCCCCTTCGCGGGAGCGTCCTACGAGCAGTACTTC. This rearrangement joins TRBV9 to TRBJ2-7, with TRBD2 matching 7 bases. The germline V gene has CDR1 SGDLS and CDR2 YYNGEE. Germline trimming cut 4 bases from V and 1 base from J; bases unmatched to any gene: 8. The CDR3 sequence is 15 residues long.

This clone was found once. The chain uses TRBV19 and TRBJ2-1; maybe TRBD2 (5 bases). This CDR3 is 14 amino acids long. Germline-derived CDR1 and CDR2 are LNHDA and SQIVND (reference sequence). V lost 4 bases, J lost 4 bases, and 11 bases lay in between. This CDR3 reads CASSSGQKYNEQFF. The CDR3 DNA follows: TGTGCCAGTAGTAGCGGGCAAAAGTACAATGAGCAGTTCTTC.

The chain recombines TRBV19 with TRBJ2-3; 9 bases are shared with TRBD1. This CDR3 is built from 15 residues. With V trimmed by 4 bases and J by 4 bases, 6 bases remained unmatched. The germline V gene has CDR1 LNHDA and CDR2 SQIVND (reference sequence). The chain's CDR3 is CASSRQGEIADTQYF. CDR3 DNA sequence: TGTGCCAGTAGTAGACAGGGGGAAATTGCAGATACGCAGTATTTT.

J is TRBJ2-5 and V is TRBV5-1; D is perhaps TRBD1 (6 bases). The germline V gene has CDR1 SGHRS and CDR2 YFSETQ. CDR3 size: 17 residues. The V gene lost 4 bases and the J gene lost 1 base, with 20 bases spanning the gap. The CDR3, as DNA: TGCGCCAGCAGCCCCGATCCAGGGGCAGGCGTCCAAGAGACCCAGTACTTC. It yields the protein CASSPDPGAGVQETQYF.

This chain uses TRBV5-1 with TRBJ1-2; D possibly corresponds to TRBD1 (5 bases). The CDR3 contains 14 residues. CDR1 is SGHRS and CDR2 is YFSETQ in the germline V gene. The V gene lost 0 bases and the J gene lost 5 bases, with 11 bases spanning the gap. The CDR3 DNA sequence: TGCGCCAGCAGCTTGGCAGGGACTTTATATGGCTACACCTTC. Its protein is CASSLAGTLYGYTF.

The chain couples TRBV6-5 to TRBJ1-5; 10 bases align to TRBD1. The V gene end was trimmed by 10 bases and the J gene end by 6 bases; junction bases not matched to a gene: 6. Looked up from germline, CDR1 is MNHEY and CDR2 is SVGAGI. This CDR3 region has 13 residues. CDR3 protein: CATRQGATQPQHF. Here the CDR3 DNA reads TGTGCCACCCGACAGGGGGCCACTCAGCCCCAGCATTTT.

The V gene is TRBV5-1, the J gene TRBJ2-3; D unclear. This CDR3 is built from 14 residues. Between the trimmed V and J ends, which lost 1 base and 2 bases, there was a span of 8 bases. CDR1 and CDR2 (germline): SGHRS, YFSETQ. CDR3 amino acids: CASSLRYSTDTQYF. The CDR3 DNA follows: TGCGCCAGCAGCTTGAGGTATTCCACAGATACGCAGTATTTT.

The rearrangement uses TRBV5-1 and TRBJ2-2; 8 bases align to TRBD2. The ends lost 1 base at V and 3 bases at J; junction bases unmatched: 8. Germline V lookup: CDR1 SGHRS, CDR2 YFSETQ. CDR3 size: 17 residues. The CDR3 DNA reads as TGCGCCAGCAGCTTGAACTCCGGACTAGCCGACACCGGGGAGCTGTTTTTT. Its translation is CASSLNSGLADTGELFF.

This sequence joins TRBV7-9 and TRBJ2-1; no firm D call. CDR1 SEHNR and CDR2 FQNEAQ come from the germline V gene (reference sequence). The CDR3 length is 13 residues. V lost 1 base, J lost 8 bases, and 9 bases lay in between. CDR3 in DNA: TGTGCCAGCAGCTTAGTGGTTAAAGATGAGCAGTTCTTC. Amino acid sequence: CASSLVVKDEQFF. Complete variable domain (other parts from reference TRBV7-9 and TRBJ2-1): DTGVSQNPRHKITKRGQNVTFRCDPISEHNRLYWYRQTLGQGPEFLTYFQNEAQLEKSRLLSDRFSAERPKGSFSTLEIQRTEQGDSAMYLCASSLVVKDEQFFGPGTRLTVL.

V gene TRBV28 combines with J gene TRBJ1-1; D remains ambiguous. Germline V gene data show CDR1 as MDHEN and CDR2 as SYDVKM. The V end lost 6 bases, the J end lost 4 bases, and 6 bases lay between the germline ends. CDR3 length: 11 amino acids. CDR3 sequence: CASRQFTEAFF. The CDR3 DNA sequence: TGTGCCAGCAGACAATTCACTGAAGCTTTCTTT.

Here the CDR3 DNA reads TGTGCCAGCAGGCATTACGAGCAGTACTTC. Its translation: CASRHYEQYF. The chain carries TRBV6-5 and TRBJ2-7; no definite D call. The CDR3 is 10 amino acids. V lost 6 bases and J 4 bases, leaving 4 bases between the germline ends. The V gene's germline CDR1 is MNHEY and CDR2 SVGAGI.

The rearrangement joins TRBV9 to TRBJ1-2; 9 nucleotides match TRBD1. J was trimmed by 7 bases and V by 4 bases; bases with no gene match: 11. Looked up from germline, CDR1 is SGDLS and CDR2 is YYNGEE. The CDR3 covers 15 residues. The CDR3 sequence: CASSLQTGGAGGYTF. Here the CDR3 DNA reads TGTGCCAGCAGCCTCCAAACAGGGGGCGCGGGTGGCTACACCTTC.

In its sample, this clone was seen a few times. The rearrangement uses TRBV5-6 and TRBJ1-2; unclear D gene. The V gene lost 4 bases and the J gene lost 0 bases, with 13 bases spanning the gap. The CDR3 length is 15 residues. The V gene's germline CDR1 is SGHDT and CDR2 YYEEEE. The CDR3: CASSTRRGSNYGYTF. The CDR3 DNA reads TGTGCCAGCAGCACCCGCCGGGGATCTAACTATGGCTACACCTTC.

V is TRBV11-2 and J is TRBJ1-4; the D gene is possibly TRBD1 (6 bases). The germline V gene has CDR1 SGHAT and CDR2 FQNNGV. With 2 bases removed from V and 7 bases from J, the gap between germline ends came to 14 bases. The CDR3 runs 15 residues. CDR3: CASSLNGGLGEKLFF. In DNA, the CDR3 is TGTGCCAGCAGCTTAAATGGGGGCTTGGGTGAAAAACTGTTTTTT. Complete variable domain (other parts from reference TRBV11-2 and TRBJ1-4): EAGVAQSPRYKIIEKRQSVAFWCNPISGHATLYWYQQILGQGPKLLIQFQNNGVVDDSQLPKDRFSAERLKGVDSTLKIQPAKLEDSAVYLCASSLNGGLGEKLFFGSGTQLSVL.

A remark on this clone: It is unclear where the CDR3 begins or ends on the DNA, so no DNA is shown, and the CDR3 is as TCRdb lists it. Other nucleotide sequences in the sample specify the same CDR3. The rearrangement uses TRBV27 and TRBJ2-1; no DNA check was done on the table's D call, TRBD1. The CDR3 sequence runs 16 residues, both termini included. Germline-derived CDR1 and CDR2 are MNHEY and SMNVEV (reference sequence). CDR3 protein: CASSPWGTGIYNEQFF.

J is TRBJ2-2 and V is TRBV7-6; no reliable D call. In germline, CDR1 is SGHVS, CDR2 FNYEAQ. The CDR3 runs 15 residues. Trimming pared 2 bases from V and 2 bases from J, leaving 9 bases between. The CDR3 loop is CASSLWQSNTGELFF. The CDR3 DNA sequence: TGTGCCAGCAGCTTATGGCAGAGCAACACCGGGGAGCTGTTTTTT. Variable domain in full (rest from reference TRBV7-6 and TRBJ2-2): GAGVSQSPRYKVTKRGQDVALRCDPISGHVSLYWYRQALGQGPEFLTYFNYEAQQDKSGLPNDRFSAERPEGSISTLTIQRTEQRDSAMYRCASSLWQSNTGELFFGEGSRLTVL.

The rearrangement joins TRBV5-4 to TRBJ2-1; no clear D gene. Trimming took 1 base from V and 6 from J, leaving 14 bases between them. Germline V lookup: CDR1 SGHNT, CDR2 YYREEE (reference sequence). The CDR3 is 15 residues long. This CDR3 is CASSLKHPKGNEQFF. The DNA of the CDR3 is TGTGCCAGCAGCTTGAAACACCCGAAGGGCAATGAGCAGTTCTTC.

This chain links TRBV24-1 with TRBJ2-2; D is perhaps TRBD2 (5 bases). Germline V gene lookup returns CDR1 KGHDR and CDR2 SFDVKD. This CDR3 is 17 amino acids long. The ends were cut back, 3 bases at V and 1 base at J, with 14 bases in the middle. The CDR3 DNA is TGTGCCACCAGTGATCCGCGAGGGCGACAGAACACCGGGGAGCTGTTTTTT. Residues: CATSDPRGRQNTGELFF.

The chain uses TRBV25-1 and TRBJ2-7; D may correspond to TRBD1 or TRBD2 (5 bases each). This CDR3 region has 14 residues. Germline loops: CDR1 MGHDK, CDR2 SYGVNS. With 4 bases removed from V and 3 bases from J, the gap between germline ends came to 13 bases. CDR3 protein: CASSGDVSFYEQYF. The CDR3 bases are TGTGCCAGCAGTGGGGACGTAAGTTTCTACGAGCAGTACTTC.

This chain links TRBV27 with TRBJ2-3, with D perhaps TRBD2 (6 bases). Germline V gene lookup returns CDR1 MNHEY and CDR2 SMNVEV (reference sequence). V was cut by 7 bases and J by 0 bases, with 17 bases left in between. The CDR3 is 16 amino acids. CDR3 sequence: CASTIERAPSTDTQYF. Written as DNA, the CDR3 is TGTGCCAGCACTATAGAGCGGGCGCCTAGCACAGATACGCAGTATTTT.

The V and J genes are TRBV5-6 and TRBJ2-3; 8 nucleotides agree with TRBD1. J lost 6 bases, V lost 1 base, and 16 bases had no gene match. CDR3 size: 18 residues. Germline V lookup: CDR1 SGHDT, CDR2 YYEEEE. Written as DNA, the CDR3 is TGTGCCAGCAGCTTGACGCCAGGGGGCTTTCGTCTGGAGGATACGCAGTATTTT. Amino acid sequence: CASSLTPGGFRLEDTQYF.

V and J are TRBV7-9 and TRBJ1-3; D ambiguous. V was shortened by 1 base and J by 2 bases, with 9 bases between the two germline ends. Germline V gene data show CDR1 as SEHNR and CDR2 as FQNEAQ (reference sequence). This CDR3 has 15 amino acids. Written as DNA, the CDR3 is TGTGCCAGCAGCTTAGAGGGAGCCGCTGGAAACACCATATATTTT. It codes for CASSLEGAAGNTIYF. The entire variable domain, with the rest obtained from reference TRBV7-9 and TRBJ1-3, is as follows: DTGVSQNPRHKITKRGQNVTFRCDPISEHNRLYWYRQTLGQGPEFLTYFQNEAQLEKSRLLSDRFSAERPKGSFSTLEIQRTEQGDSAMYLCASSLEGAAGNTIYFGEGSWLTVV.

J is TRBJ1-1 and V is TRBV19, with D possibly being TRBD1 (5 bases). Trimming pared 6 bases from V and 0 bases from J, leaving 11 bases between. The CDR3 is made up of 14 amino acids. Germline V lookup: CDR1 LNHDA, CDR2 SQIVND (reference sequence). CDR3 sequence (DNA): TGTGCCAGTAGGGGGGACGGTATGAACACTGAAGCTTTCTTT. Amino acids: CASRGDGMNTEAFF.